This TCR beta chain was sequenced during a study of blood T cell repertoires in COVID-19. Background on the study: The origin of the acute and convalescent COVID-19 samples was the United States, Italy and Spain. T cells, B-cell-depleted T cells, or PBMCs provided the cDNA or gDNA that served as material.

As processed by the authors: How many nucleated cells were present was estimated from reference gene primer amplification. The repertoire was sequenced with immunoSEQ multiplex PCR; TCRdb's copy has only in-frame clones and lacks some. V and J calls and clone size follow that table, whereas D and trimming were derived from the DNA. The table includes about 250,000 clones, 88% detected once. The V and J ends lost 1 base and 0 bases respectively, with 9 bases between them. The V gene's germline CDR1 is LNHDA and CDR2 SQIVND (reference sequence). The CDR3 is 16 residues long. Sequenced: peripheral blood. This chain links TRBV19 with TRBJ1-4; D might be TRBD1 (5 bases). This clonotype originated in an elderly man with acute or convalescent COVID-19. CDR3 residues: CASSIGQKTTNEKLFF. CDR3 in DNA: TGTGCCAGTAGTATAGGACAGAAAACAACTAATGAAAAACTGTTTTTT.